These 28 T cell receptor beta chains share one sample of origin, sequenced in a study of cytomegalovirus exposure and HLA in healthy donors. The PCR was carried out with 60 Vbeta primers and 13 Jbeta primers. Sequencing was performed with immunoSEQ multiplex PCR; in TCRdb, only in-frame clones are kept and a portion is missing. The sample lists some 160,000 clones, less than 90% occurring once. The sequenced material came from PBMCs. These receptors all stem from a boy aged 2 to 10 in good health and CMV-seronegative.

In this sample, this clone turned up many times. V usage is TRBV18 and J usage is TRBJ1-2, with D perhaps matching TRBD1 (5 bases). CDR1 and CDR2 from the germline V gene are KGHSH and LQKENI. With 0 bases removed from V and 4 bases from J, the gap between germline ends came to 9 bases. The CDR3 sequence is 14 residues long. The CDR3 here is CASSPPTESYGYTF. The CDR3 DNA reads TGTGCCAGCTCACCACCGACAGAATCCTATGGCTACACCTTC.

The genes are TRBV7-3 and TRBJ2-1; 9 nucleotides line up with TRBD2. Trimming at V came to 4 bases and at J to 0 bases, leaving 16 bases not matched to a gene. Germline CDR1 is SGHTA and CDR2 is FQGTGA. The CDR3 covers 20 residues. CDR3 sequence: CASSSLAGAGERSSYNEQFF. CDR3 sequence (DNA): TGTGCCAGCAGCTCATTAGCGGGGGCCGGGGAGAGGAGCTCCTACAATGAGCAGTTCTTC.

The chain is built from TRBV27 and TRBJ2-7, with 8 bases identical to TRBD1. This CDR3 has 17 residues. V gave up 6 bases and J gave up 5 bases; unmatched junction bases: 18. CDR1 MNHEY and CDR2 SMNVEV come from the germline V gene (reference sequence). CDR3 residues: CASSPLRTGSFVDEQYF. DNA for the CDR3: TGTGCCAGCAGCCCACTGAGGACAGGGAGCTTCGTGGACGAGCAGTACTTC.

This chain uses TRBV7-2 with TRBJ2-7; tentative D call: TRBD2 (5 bases). The V and J ends lost 1 base and 5 bases respectively, with 15 bases between them. This CDR3 is 15 amino acids long. CDR1 and CDR2 (germline): SGHTA, FQGNSA. CDR3 nucleotide sequence: TGTGCCAGCAGCTTAGTACGGTCTAGCTCGGACGAGCAGTACTTC. This gives the protein CASSLVRSSSDEQYF.

This chain joins TRBV6-5 and TRBJ1-6, with a weak D call TRBD1 (6 bases). From germline, CDR1 is MNHEY and CDR2 SVGAGI. The V and J ends lost 7 bases and 8 bases respectively, with 12 bases between them. The CDR3 loop spans 13 amino acids. The DNA of the CDR3 is TGTGCCAGCAAGGGGGGGTTGGATTCACCCCTCCACTTT. Residues: CASKGGLDSPLHF.

V gene TRBV6-6 combines with J gene TRBJ1-5; 7 nucleotides match TRBD1. The J segment lost 5 bases and the V segment lost 5 bases, leaving 6 bases of the junction unmatched. The V gene's germline CDR1 is MNHNY and CDR2 SVGAGI (reference sequence). The CDR3 loop spans 14 amino acids. CDR3 sequence (DNA): TGTGCCAGCAGTGCCGACAGGGCGGATCAGCCCCAGCATTTT. Translating gives CASSADRADQPQHF.

This chain uses TRBV18 with TRBJ1-1, with D maybe TRBD1 (5 bases). The CDR3 has 14 amino acids. The V gene's germline CDR1 is KGHSH and CDR2 LQKENI. V was pared by 3 bases and J by 1 base, with 9 bases between. The DNA for the CDR3 is TGTGCCAGCTCACCGATAACAGGGAACACTGAAGCTTTCTTT. Translating gives CASSPITGNTEAFF.

This chain connects TRBV5-1 to TRBJ1-2, with 8 bases identical to TRBD1. From germline, CDR1 is SGHRS and CDR2 YFSETQ. Trimming cost V 2 bases and J 2 bases; bases outside gene matches: 2. This CDR3 has 14 residues. CDR3 nucleotide sequence: TGCGCCAGCAGCTTACGACAGGGGAACTATGGCTACACCTTC. Its translation is CASSLRQGNYGYTF. Full variable domain (outside the CDR3, taken from reference TRBV5-1 and TRBJ1-2): KAGVTQTPRYLIKTRGQQVTLSCSPISGHRSVSWYQQTPGQGLQFLFEYFSETQRNKGNFPGRFSGRQFSNSRSEMNVSTLELGDSALYLCASSLRQGNYGYTFGSGTRLTVV.

V and J are TRBV10-2 and TRBJ2-2; TRBD1 aligns across 8 bases. V lost 7 bases to trimming and J lost 5 bases; unmatched junction nucleotides: 9. CDR1 is WSHSY and CDR2 is SAAADI in the germline V gene. The CDR3 covers 15 residues. CDR3 coding DNA: TGCGCCAGCAATCCGGGGGACAGGCAAACCGGGGAGCTGTTTTTT. Amino acid sequence: CASNPGDRQTGELFF.

This chain uses TRBV7-9 with TRBJ1-2; a possible D gene is TRBD1 (5 bases). The germline CDR1 and CDR2 sequences are SEHNR and FQNEAQ (reference sequence). This CDR3 comprises 18 residues. Trimming took 2 bases from V and 0 from J, leaving 19 bases between them. CDR3: CASSLLLGAAVTNYGYTF. The CDR3 nucleotides are TGTGCCAGCAGCTTATTACTTGGGGCCGCGGTAACTAACTATGGCTACACCTTC.

This rearrangement joins TRBV18 to TRBJ2-5, with 8 bases matching TRBD2. Per the germline V gene, CDR1 is KGHSH and CDR2 is LQKENI. V was pared by 3 bases and J by 2 bases, with 11 bases of the junction left unmatched. The CDR3 is 17 amino acids. CDR3 loop: CASSPLPGGKGQETQYF. The CDR3 region has the DNA TGTGCCAGCTCACCGTTACCGGGAGGGAAGGGGCAAGAGACCCAGTACTTC.

This clone has just a few counts. The chain couples TRBV11-1 to TRBJ2-1, with D perhaps matching TRBD1 (5 bases). CDR1 and CDR2 (germline): SGHAT, FQDESV (reference sequence). The CDR3 is made up of 12 amino acids. Trimming took off 4 bases at V and 4 bases at J, with 5 bases between the two ends. The DNA of the CDR3 is TGTGCCAGCAGCTCAGGGTACAATGAGCAGTTCTTC. Translating it yields CASSSGYNEQFF.

The chain recombines TRBV11-2 with TRBJ2-7; TRBD2 agrees at 14 bases. V dropped 3 bases and J dropped 4; count of bases not matched to a gene: 8. The CDR3 length is 17 residues. Germline V lookup: CDR1 SGHAT, CDR2 FQNNGV. The CDR3 loop reads CASSLHGTSGSRYEQYF. In DNA, the CDR3 is TGTGCCAGCAGCTTGCACGGGACTAGCGGGAGTCGATACGAGCAGTACTTC.

The rearrangement joins TRBV6-1 to TRBJ1-1, with a possible D match to TRBD1 (5 bases). The V end was cut by 4 bases, the J end by 3 bases, with 15 bases between. This CDR3 is 15 amino acids long. CDR1 MNHNS and CDR2 SASEGT come from the germline V gene. CDR3 coding DNA: TGTGCCAGCAGTGCACTTTACGACAGCGACACTGAAGCTTTCTTT. Translating it yields CASSALYDSDTEAFF.

The chain recombines TRBV5-6 with TRBJ2-7, with 8 bases fitting TRBD2. CDR3 length: 15 amino acids. V was pared by 4 bases and J by 0 bases, with 6 bases of the junction left unmatched. Germline lookup yields CDR1 SGHDT and CDR2 YYEEEE. The CDR3 sequence is CASSQAGGASYEQYF. Written as DNA, the CDR3 is TGTGCCAGCAGCCAGGCGGGGGGAGCCTCCTACGAGCAGTACTTC.

The rearrangement links TRBV10-3 to TRBJ1-1; a possible D gene is TRBD1 (6 bases). Trimming took 5 bases from V and 6 from J, leaving 16 bases between them. The germline V gene encodes CDR1 ENHRY and CDR2 SYGVKD. CDR3 length: 14 amino acids. The CDR3, as DNA: TGTGCCATCAGTATGTCCCAGGGGAAACCTGAAGCTTTCTTT. As protein: CAISMSQGKPEAFF.

This rearrangement joins TRBV2 to TRBJ2-3; D unclear. Germline V gives CDR1 SNHLY, CDR2 FYNNEI. V was shortened by 8 bases and J by 6 bases, with 18 bases between the two germline ends. The CDR3 consists of 14 residues. CDR3 sequence: CASVLARVRDTQYF. In nucleotides, the CDR3 is TGTGCCAGCGTCTTAGCCCGGGTCCGGGATACGCAGTATTTT.

The V gene is TRBV4-3, the J gene TRBJ2-7, with D tentatively TRBD1 (6 bases). This CDR3 region has 16 residues. Germline assignment: CDR1 LGHNA and CDR2 YSLEER. The ends were cut back, 1 base at V and 2 bases at J, with 15 bases in the middle. CDR3 sequence reads: CASSQGWRTAPYEQYF. The CDR3 DNA reads TGCGCCAGCAGCCAAGGTTGGAGGACAGCACCCTACGAGCAGTACTTC.

The chain uses TRBV7-6 and TRBJ2-7; TRBD2 aligns across 9 bases. Germline V lookup: CDR1 SGHVS, CDR2 FNYEAQ. The CDR3 consists of 13 residues. With 5 bases clipped from V and 6 bases from J, the junction kept 5 bases outside the gene matches. The DNA for the CDR3 is TGTGCCAGCAGCCCCGGACTAGCGCGCGAGCAGTACTTC. Translated: CASSPGLAREQYF.

The chain combines TRBV27 with TRBJ2-7; weak D call: TRBD1 (6 bases). There are 13 residues in the CDR3. CDR1 and CDR2 from the germline V gene are MNHEY and SMNVEV (reference sequence). Trimming stripped 2 bases from V and 2 bases from J, with 7 bases between. This CDR3 reads CASSLDRTYEQYF. CDR3 DNA: TGTGCCAGCAGTTTAGACAGGACCTACGAGCAGTACTTC.

This clone came up a few times. The rearrangement uses TRBV10-3 and TRBJ1-5, with 8 bases aligning to TRBD1. Germline V gene sequence: CDR1 ENHRY, CDR2 SYGVKD. V dropped 6 bases and J dropped 5; count of bases not matched to a gene: 3. The CDR3 runs 13 residues. The CDR3 here is CAISTGGHQPQHF. The CDR3 DNA follows: TGTGCCATCAGCACAGGGGGACATCAGCCCCAGCATTTT.

The J gene is TRBJ2-1, the V gene TRBV5-4, with 7 bases fitting TRBD1. Germline V gene sequence: CDR1 SGHNT, CDR2 YYREEE (reference sequence). V shed 4 bases, J shed 9 bases, and the junction held 13 bases outside the gene matches. CDR3 size: 15 residues. The CDR3: CASSATGAGWSEQFF. CDR3 DNA sequence: TGTGCCAGCAGCGCCACAGGGGCCGGCTGGAGTGAGCAGTTCTTC. Together with reference TRBV5-4 and TRBJ2-1, the CDR3 gives the full variable domain: ETGVTQSPTHLIKTRGQQVTLRCSSQSGHNTVSWYQQALGQGPQFIFQYYREEENGRGNFPPRFSGLQFPNYSSELNVNALELDDSALYLCASSATGAGWSEQFFGPGTRLTVL.

The gene calls are TRBV7-2 and TRBJ2-7, with D perhaps matching TRBD2 (6 bases). Trimming removed 5 bases from V and 6 bases from J, with 14 bases in between. The CDR3 runs to 13 residues. The germline CDR1 and CDR2 sequences are SGHTA and FQGNSA. CDR3 region: CASSPEGRVEQYF. The CDR3 region has the DNA TGTGCCAGCAGCCCGGAGGGCCGCGTCGAGCAGTACTTC.

Written as DNA, the CDR3 is TGTGCCAGCAGTTCCTTAGCGGGAAAGGGGAGTGAGCAGTTCTTC. Amino acid sequence: CASSSLAGKGSEQFF. The chain uses TRBV6-5 and TRBJ2-1; TRBD2 matches 8 bases. V dropped 4 bases and J dropped 9; count of bases not matched to a gene: 11. The CDR3 totals 15 residues. Germline CDR1 is MNHEY and CDR2 is SVGAGI.

This rearrangement joins TRBV7-9 to TRBJ1-1; 8 positions agree with TRBD1. With V trimmed by 5 bases and J by 7 bases, 15 bases remained unmatched. Germline values: CDR1 SEHNR, CDR2 FQNEAQ (reference sequence). The CDR3 is 16 residues long. Written as DNA, the CDR3 is TGTGCCAGCAGCCCGATCCGGGACAGGACGGACTATGAAGCTTTCTTT. This translates into CASSPIRDRTDYEAFF. Full variable domain (rest looked up from reference TRBV7-9 and TRBJ1-1): DTGVSQNPRHKITKRGQNVTFRCDPISEHNRLYWYRQTLGQGPEFLTYFQNEAQLEKSRLLSDRFSAERPKGSFSTLEIQRTEQGDSAMYLCASSPIRDRTDYEAFFGQGTRLTVV.

The chain is built from TRBV20-1 and TRBJ1-2, with 7 bases aligning to TRBD1. With V trimmed by 5 bases and J by 8 bases, 2 bases remained unmatched. This CDR3 contains 10 residues. CDR1 is DFQATT, CDR2 SNEGSKA, per germline (reference sequence). As DNA, the CDR3 is TGCAGTGCTGAACAGGGGGGCTACACCTTC. Encoded protein: CSAEQGGYTF.

This chain joins TRBV7-2 and TRBJ2-3; 9 bases agree with TRBD2. Unmatched junction bases numbered 9, after V lost 6 bases and J lost 2 bases. The germline V gene encodes CDR1 SGHTA and CDR2 FQGNSA. The CDR3 is 16 residues long. This CDR3 is CASRPRLAAYTDTQYF. CDR3 bases: TGTGCCAGCAGGCCAAGACTAGCGGCATACACAGATACGCAGTATTTT.

This clone has a single count. The chain links TRBV25-1 to TRBJ2-7; D is possibly TRBD1 (6 bases). Trimming took 1 base from V and 0 from J, leaving 10 bases between them. This CDR3 is built from 15 residues. The germline V gene has CDR1 MGHDK and CDR2 SYGVNS. CDR3 sequence: CASSESTGSSYEQYF. The CDR3 DNA sequence: TGTGCCAGCAGTGAATCAACAGGGAGCTCCTACGAGCAGTACTTC.